This T cell receptor (beta chain) was documented in a study of CD8 T cells in ankylosing spondylitis. Findings and caveats of the study: Disease-linked clones were found to be CD8+ and relatively rare in peripheral blood. Ankylosing spondylitis blood seemed to carry a telltale TCR beta motif made of seven or eight highly homologous variants. Reactive arthritis synovial fluid and blood previously showed some of these motif variants.

Comment on this clonotype: The antigen is unknown.

Germline V gene sequence: CDR1 SGHRS, CDR2 YFSETQ. V shed 4 bases and J 6 bases; nucleotides not matched to a gene: 3. The CDR3 runs to 13 residues. Making use of molecular barcodes, quantitative 5'-RACE generated TCR beta libraries. TCRdb processed the 5' RACE reads anew with MiXCR; each CDR3 protein has one entry. This sample yields approximately 250,000 distinct CDR3 sequences, of which about 30% are seen a single time; 3.5% to 4.5% belongs to the top ten. The TCR comes from a male donor with ankylosing spondylitis or in good health (not recorded which). The chain employs TRBV5-1 and TRBJ2-1, with 8 positions matching TRBD1. Material: blood, either unsorted or a sorted T cell fraction (not recorded which). As DNA, the CDR3 is TGCGCCAGCAGCAGTGGACAGGGCAATGAGCAGTTCTTC. Its protein product is CASSSGQGNEQFF.